The 26 T cell receptor beta chains given below trace back to one sample, sequenced in a study of OX40 agonist ivuxolimab in advanced cancers. Profiling relied on immunoSEQ multiplex PCR, and the TCRdb table lists in-frame clones only, not all of them. The table lists approximately 65,000 clones, about 84% of them singletons. The sequencing here drew on CD4+ or CD8+ T cells sorted from blood, taken in a trial of the OX40 agonist ivuxolimab. All receptors derive from an adult with an advanced solid tumor such as melanoma, head and neck, liver or kidney cancer.

This clone was found once. The gene calls are TRBV4-3 and TRBJ2-7, with 8 positions matching TRBD2. After removal of 0 bases from V and 0 bases from J, the junction contained 4 bases not matched to a gene. Germline V lookup: CDR1 LGHNA, CDR2 YSLEER. The CDR3 has 16 residues. The CDR3 spells CASSQDRGGPSYEQYF. The CDR3 region has the DNA TGCGCCAGCAGCCAAGATCGGGGGGGCCCCTCCTACGAGCAGTACTTC.

The rearrangement uses TRBV23-1 and TRBJ1-3; D is unresolved. TRBV23-1 is an ORF; its function is uncertain. The CDR3 is made up of 16 amino acids. V dropped 0 bases and J dropped 0 bases, with 9 bases sitting between them. CDR3 protein: CASSQSRARSGNTIYF. The CDR3 nucleotides are TGCGCCAGCAGTCAATCGAGAGCGCGCTCTGGAAACACCATATATTTT.

This sequence joins TRBV27 and TRBJ2-2; D gene unclear. V was pared by 5 bases and J by 7 bases, with 11 bases between. Germline CDR1 and CDR2: MNHEY and SMNVEV (reference sequence). The CDR3 sequence is 13 residues long. CDR3 amino acids: CASSPLGYGELFF. CDR3 in DNA: TGTGCCAGCAGTCCCCTAGGGTACGGGGAGCTGTTTTTT.

The chain couples TRBV9 to TRBJ1-5, with TRBD1 matching over 9 bases. Trimming removed 2 bases from V and 7 bases from J; junction bases left unmatched: 1. CDR3 length: 13 residues. Germline CDR1 is SGDLS and CDR2 is YYNGEE. DNA of the CDR3: TGTGCCAGCAGCGTTGACAGGGGGCAGCCCCAGCATTTT. It codes for CASSVDRGQPQHF.

The V and J genes are TRBV28 and TRBJ2-1; 8 bases map to TRBD2. The J segment lost 4 bases and the V segment lost 4 bases, leaving 3 bases of the junction unmatched. The CDR3 loop spans 14 amino acids. Germline CDR1 reads MDHEN; CDR2 reads SYDVKM. The CDR3 here is CASSSGTRYNEQFF. The CDR3 nucleotides are TGTGCCAGCAGTTCCGGGACTAGGTACAATGAGCAGTTCTTC.

The J gene is TRBJ1-5, the V gene TRBV7-6, with D perhaps TRBD1 (5 bases). Trimming removed 3 bases at V and 4 bases at J, with 10 bases between. Per the germline V gene, CDR1 is SGHVS and CDR2 is FNYEAQ. There are 14 residues in the CDR3. The CDR3 DNA reads TGTGCCAGCAGCTTCGGGGGTCCGAATCAGCCCCAGCATTTT. Its translation is CASSFGGPNQPQHF.

A few counts support this clone. The chain employs TRBV30 and TRBJ1-2; TRBD1 agrees at 7 bases. The CDR3 loop spans 14 amino acids. V shed 4 bases, J shed 3 bases, and the junction held 8 bases outside the gene matches. From germline, CDR1 is GTSNPN and CDR2 SVGIG (reference sequence). Here the CDR3 DNA reads TGTGCCTGGAACCGGGACAGCCGTTACTATGGCTACACCTTC. As protein: CAWNRDSRYYGYTF. Full variable domain (remainder filled in from reference TRBV30 and TRBJ1-2): SQTIHQWPATLVQPVGSPLSLECTVEGTSNPNLYWYRQAAGRGLQLLFYSVGIGQISSEVPQNLSASRPQDRQFILSSKKLLLSDSGFYLCAWNRDSRYYGYTFGSGTRLTVV.

The gene calls are TRBV5-4 and TRBJ2-5; D unclear. The V gene's germline CDR1 is SGHNT and CDR2 YYREEE (reference sequence). The V end was cut by 3 bases, the J end by 0 bases, with 0 bases between. This CDR3 is 11 amino acids long. CDR3 region: CASSYQETQYF. The CDR3 DNA follows: TGTGCCAGCAGCTACCAAGAGACCCAGTACTTC.

The V and J genes are TRBV28 and TRBJ1-2, with TRBD1 matching over 11 bases. The CDR3 totals 15 residues. Unmatched junction bases numbered 9, after V lost 5 bases and J lost 7 bases. Looked up from germline, CDR1 is MDHEN and CDR2 is SYDVKM. CDR3: CASSLGRTGGFGYTF. The CDR3 bases are TGTGCCAGCAGTCTAGGGAGGACAGGGGGCTTTGGCTACACCTTC.

Ten or more counts support this clone. The rearrangement joins TRBV18 to TRBJ1-2; D gene ambiguous. Germline CDR1 and CDR2: KGHSH and LQKENI. Trimming shortened V by 8 bases and J by 1 base, and 17 bases separated the two germline ends. This CDR3 is 15 amino acids long. CDR3 amino acids: CASTESQIDNYGYTF. DNA for the CDR3: TGTGCCAGCACAGAATCCCAAATTGATAACTATGGCTACACCTTC.

The rearrangement uses TRBV5-1 and TRBJ2-1; D is possibly TRBD1 or TRBD2 (5 bases each). The V end lost 0 bases, the J end lost 1 base, and 11 bases lay between the germline ends. In germline, CDR1 is SGHRS, CDR2 YFSETQ. The CDR3 runs 16 residues. In DNA form, the CDR3 reads TGCGCCAGCAGCTTGGCCCGGGACGTGTCCTACAATGAGCAGTTCTTC. Translating it yields CASSLARDVSYNEQFF.

The chain recombines TRBV6-1 with TRBJ1-2; no reliable D call. The CDR3 contains 13 residues. V lost 5 bases, J lost 4 bases, and 11 bases lay in between. Germline CDR1 and CDR2: MNHNS and SASEGT. In DNA form, the CDR3 reads TGTGCCAGCAGTATCACAGAATCCTATGGCTACACCTTC. The encoded protein is CASSITESYGYTF.

The chain uses TRBV5-4 and TRBJ2-7; perhaps TRBD2 as D (6 bases). The germline V and J ends were trimmed by 4 bases and 0 bases, with 14 bases remaining between them. The germline CDR1 and CDR2 sequences are SGHNT and YYREEE (reference sequence). This CDR3 is built from 15 residues. The CDR3 here is CASSLPDGSSYEQYF. Here the CDR3 DNA reads TGTGCCAGCAGCCTGCCTGACGGGAGCTCCTACGAGCAGTACTTC.

The V gene is TRBV7-2, the J gene TRBJ2-1; D tentatively reads TRBD1 or TRBD2 (6 bases each). V dropped 7 bases and J dropped 1 base, with 14 bases sitting between them. Germline V lookup: CDR1 SGHTA, CDR2 FQGNSA. This CDR3 region has 15 residues. DNA for the CDR3: TGTGCCAGCACGCCGAAGGGGGGATCCTACAATGAGCAGTTCTTC. As protein: CASTPKGGSYNEQFF.

V gene TRBV2 combines with J gene TRBJ2-5; D is perhaps TRBD2 (6 bases). The ends were cut back, 5 bases at V and 7 bases at J, with 14 bases in the middle. The CDR3 loop spans 13 amino acids. The germline gives CDR1 SNHLY, CDR2 FYNNEI. CDR3 sequence (DNA): TGTGCCAGCAGTCAAATCGGGGGAGGGACCCAGTACTTC. Translated, it gives CASSQIGGGTQYF.

The chain employs TRBV5-1 and TRBJ2-5, with TRBD2 matching 13 bases. The CDR3 spans 16 residues. CDR1 SGHRS and CDR2 YFSETQ come from the germline V gene. Losses at the gene ends were 2 bases for V and 4 bases for J; bases not matched to a gene: 5. CDR3: CASSLRLAGGAETQYF. DNA for the CDR3: TGCGCCAGCAGCTTACGACTAGCGGGGGGCGCAGAGACCCAGTACTTC.

The chain is built from TRBV6-6 and TRBJ1-5, with D tentatively TRBD1 (6 bases). From germline, CDR1 is MNHNY and CDR2 SVGAGI (reference sequence). Trimming pared 5 bases from V and 4 bases from J, leaving 12 bases between. There are 14 residues in the CDR3. CDR3 in amino acids: CASSQQQGNQPQHF. The CDR3 DNA sequence: TGTGCCAGCAGTCAACAACAGGGAAATCAGCCCCAGCATTTT.

The chain links TRBV2 to TRBJ1-4, with D maybe TRBD1 (5 bases). Trimming stripped 2 bases from V and 7 bases from J, with 14 bases between. The CDR3 length is 15 residues. CDR1 and CDR2 (germline): SNHLY, FYNNEI. Here the CDR3 DNA reads TGTGCCAGCAGTGAATCGGGGGGGTCGCGTGAAAAACTGTTTTTT. Amino acids: CASSESGGSREKLFF. The variable domain in full, completed from reference TRBV2 and TRBJ1-4, reads EPEVTQTPSHQVTQMGQEVILRCVPISNHLYFYWYRQILGQKVEFLVSFYNNEISEKSEIFDDQFSVERPDGSNFTLKIRSTKLEDSAMYFCASSESGGSREKLFFGSGTQLSVL.

J is TRBJ2-1 and V is TRBV2, with D possibly TRBD2 on 5 matching bases. Germline CDR1 and CDR2: SNHLY and FYNNEI. V was shortened by 7 bases and J by 8 bases, with 15 bases between the two germline ends. This CDR3 is 13 amino acids long. The CDR3 nucleotides are TGTGCCAGCAATGTCGGGATGAGGGATGAGCAGTTCTTC. Its translation: CASNVGMRDEQFF.

This chain joins TRBV19 and TRBJ1-5; TRBD1 matches at 7 bases. The V segment lost 4 bases and the J segment 0 bases; nucleotides outside the gene matches: 6. The CDR3 is 16 residues long. Germline CDR1 reads LNHDA; CDR2 reads SQIVND (reference sequence). The CDR3 sequence: CASSNRGQASNQPQHF. CDR3 coding DNA: TGTGCCAGTAGTAATAGAGGACAGGCTAGCAATCAGCCCCAGCATTTT. The full variable domain, completed using reference TRBV19 and TRBJ1-5, is DGGITQSPKYLFRKEGQNVTLSCEQNLNHDAMYWYRQDPGQGLRLIYYSQIVNDFQKGDIAEGYSVSREKKESFPLTVTSAQKNPTAFYLCASSNRGQASNQPQHFGDGTRLSIL.

CDR3 protein: CASSYKAGGLAGELFF. The CDR3 nucleotides read TGTGCCAGCAGTTACAAAGCGGGAGGGCTGGCCGGGGAGCTGTTTTTT. This sequence joins TRBV6-5 and TRBJ2-2, with 10 bases matching TRBD2. CDR1 MNHEY and CDR2 SVGAGI come from the germline V gene. After removal of 2 bases from V and 6 bases from J, the junction contained 6 bases not matched to a gene. The CDR3 is 16 amino acids.

The CDR3 region is CASSLRTADGYTF. The CDR3, as DNA: TGTGCCAGCAGCTTAAGGACAGCGGATGGCTACACCTTC. The chain uses TRBV7-8 and TRBJ1-2; weak D call: TRBD1 (6 bases). This CDR3 region has 13 residues. V dropped 2 bases and J dropped 6 bases, with 10 bases sitting between them. The germline CDR1 and CDR2 sequences are SGHVS and FQNEAQ.

The chain joins TRBV7-8 to TRBJ1-3; possible D gene TRBD1, 6 bases. V lost 1 base to trimming and J lost 4 bases, with 14 bases between them. The germline V gene has CDR1 SGHVS and CDR2 FQNEAQ. This CDR3 comprises 16 residues. As DNA, the CDR3 is TGTGCCAGCAGCTTAGTCAGTACAGGGCCCGGAAACACCATATATTTT. This translates into CASSLVSTGPGNTIYF.

The J gene is TRBJ2-5, the V gene TRBV4-1, with 12 bases that match TRBD2. This CDR3 spans 16 amino acids. The germline V gene has CDR1 MGHRA and CDR2 YSYEKL. Trimming removed 4 bases from V and 3 bases from J; junction bases left unmatched: 6. This CDR3 reads CASSPGLAGLEETQYF. CDR3 in DNA: TGCGCCAGCAGCCCAGGACTAGCGGGGTTGGAAGAGACCCAGTACTTC.

This clone showed up just once. The chain employs TRBV6-6 and TRBJ1-6, with a weak D call TRBD1 (5 bases). Germline-derived CDR1 and CDR2 are MNHNY and SVGAGI (reference sequence). CDR3 length: 14 amino acids. V was clipped by 8 bases and J by 6 bases, with 14 bases between them. CDR3 nucleotides: TGTGCCAGCCGAAGCGGGGGGAGTAATTCACCCCTCCACTTT. It specifies CASRSGGSNSPLHF.

The V and J genes are TRBV28 and TRBJ2-7; 9 bases agree with TRBD1. Trimming cost V 4 bases and J 5 bases; bases outside gene matches: 9. CDR1 and CDR2 from the germline V gene are MDHEN and SYDVKM. The CDR3 sequence is 15 residues long. For the CDR3, the DNA is TGTGCCAGCAGTTCGGGGACAGGGTACTTGCACGAGCAGTACGTC. Translating gives CASSSGTGYLHEQYV.